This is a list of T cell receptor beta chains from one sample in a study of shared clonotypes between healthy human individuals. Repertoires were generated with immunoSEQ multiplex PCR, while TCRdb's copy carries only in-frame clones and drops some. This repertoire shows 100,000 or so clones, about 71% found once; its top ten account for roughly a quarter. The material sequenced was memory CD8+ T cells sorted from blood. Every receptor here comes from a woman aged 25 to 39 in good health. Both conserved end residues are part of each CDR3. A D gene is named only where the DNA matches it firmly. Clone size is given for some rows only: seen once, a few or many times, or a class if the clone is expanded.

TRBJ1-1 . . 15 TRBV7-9 TGTGCCAGCAGCTCCCCGACCGACCCGAACACTGAAGCTTTCTTT CASSSPTDPNTEAFF
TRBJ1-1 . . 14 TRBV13 TGTGCCAGCAGCTTAGCCGGGATGAGCACTGAAGCTTTCTTT CASSLAGMSTEAFF
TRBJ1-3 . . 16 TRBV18 TGTGCCAGCTCACCATATATGGAGAAAGTCGGAAACACCATATATTTT CASSPYMEKVGNTIYF
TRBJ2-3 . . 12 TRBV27 TGTGCCAGCAATCGGCCCACAGATACGCAGTATTTT CASNRPTDTQYF
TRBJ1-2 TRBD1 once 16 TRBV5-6 TGTGCCAGCAGCTTGTCTGGGACAGGGATTAACTATGGCTACACCTTC CASSLSGTGINYGYTF
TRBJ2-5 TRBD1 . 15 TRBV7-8 TGTGCCAGCAGCTTGCAAAACAGGGGTCTAGAGACCCAGTACTTC CASSLQNRGLETQYF
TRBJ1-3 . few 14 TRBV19 TGTGCCAGTAGTATAGGGGACTCCGGAAACACCATATATTTT CASSIGDSGNTIYF
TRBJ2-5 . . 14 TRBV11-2 TGTGCCAGCAGCTTCGACAGAACTAAAGAGACCCAGTACTTC CASSFDRTKETQYF
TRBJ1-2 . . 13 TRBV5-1 TGCGCCAGCAGAGAATCGGACAGCTATGGCTACACCTTC CASRESDSYGYTF
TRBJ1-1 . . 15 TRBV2 TGTGCCAGCAGTGAAGCGCTCACAGTAAACACTGAAGCTTTCTTT CASSEALTVNTEAFF
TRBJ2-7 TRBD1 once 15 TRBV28 TGTGCCAGCACCGAAAGAAGGACAGGCCTAGCCGAGCAGTACTTC CASTERRTGLAEQYF
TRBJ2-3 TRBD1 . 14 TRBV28 TGTGCCAGCAGTACCGGACAGGGCGCAGATACGCAGTATTTT CASSTGQGADTQYF
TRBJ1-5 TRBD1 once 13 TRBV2 TGTGCCAGTACACGGGACAGGAATCAGCCCCAGCATTTT CASTRDRNQPQHF
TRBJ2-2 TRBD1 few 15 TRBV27 TGTGCCAGCAGGCCTACCAAAGGGGGCTCGAGGGAGCTGTTTTTT CASRPTKGGSRELFF
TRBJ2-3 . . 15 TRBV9 TGTGCCAGCAGCGTAGGGATTACAGGGACAGATACGCAGTATTTT CASSVGITGTDTQYF
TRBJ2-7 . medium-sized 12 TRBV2 TGTGCCAGCATCTCCGGGCTGACGCAGCAGTACTTC CASISGLTQQYF
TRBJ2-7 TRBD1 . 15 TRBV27 TGTGCCAGCAGTCCTGACAGGGTCAACTCCTACGAGCAGTACTTC CASSPDRVNSYEQYF
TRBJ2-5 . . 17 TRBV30 TGTGCCTGGAGTGGCTTCTCGAGGGGTAGGAGGCAAGAGACCCAGTACTTC CAWSGFSRGRRQETQYF
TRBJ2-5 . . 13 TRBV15 TGTGCCACCAGCAGATACGAGCAAGAGACCCAGTACTTC CATSRYEQETQYF
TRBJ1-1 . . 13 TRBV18 TGTGCCAGCTCACCAGCTCAGAACACTGAAGCTTTCTTT CASSPAQNTEAFF
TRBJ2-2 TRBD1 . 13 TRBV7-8 TGTGCCAGCAGCAAGGGACAGCTAGGGGAGCTGTTTTTT CASSKGQLGELFF
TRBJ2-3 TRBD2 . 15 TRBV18 TGTGCCAGCTCACCAGGCCTAGCGGGAGCAGATACGCAGTATTTT CASSPGLAGADTQYF
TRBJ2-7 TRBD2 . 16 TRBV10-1 TGCGCCAGCAGTGAGTCGCTTGCGGGAGGGTATTACGAGCAGTACTTC CASSESLAGGYYEQYF
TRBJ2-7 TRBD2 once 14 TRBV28 TGTGCCAGCAGTTTGACTAGCGGGAGAGGCGAGCAGTACTTC CASSLTSGRGEQYF